The 19 T cell receptor beta chains below come from one sample, sequenced in a study of blood T cells in healthy people across ages. It was with a sample-barcoded 5' primer and a J-beta primer mix that a second PCR of roughly 7 to 12 cycles was run. TCRdb itself ran the 5' RACE reads through MiXCR, one entry per CDR3 protein. This sample carries about 1.4 million distinct CDR3 sequences, around 55% of them seen once, and the ten largest clones take 6.5% to 8.5%. Specimen: blood. These receptors were obtained from a man younger than 35 in good health.

The rearrangement links TRBV6-6 to TRBJ1-1; 9 bases are shared with TRBD1. The CDR3 runs 15 residues. The germline gives CDR1 MNHNY, CDR2 SVGAGI (reference sequence). Losses at the gene ends were 4 bases for V and 8 bases for J; bases not matched to a gene: 11. The CDR3 DNA reads as TGTGCCAGCAGTTCGACAGGGGGGCGCACCTCAGAAGCTTTCTTT. Amino acid sequence: CASSSTGGRTSEAFF.

The CDR3 DNA is TGTGCCAGCAGAGACACGAGACTAGGTGGCTACACCTTC. This encodes CASRDTRLGGYTF. The V gene is TRBV2, the J gene TRBJ1-2; no definite D call. Germline V lookup: CDR1 SNHLY, CDR2 FYNNEI. With 6 bases removed from V and 7 bases from J, the gap between germline ends came to 15 bases. The CDR3 sequence is 13 residues long.

CDR3 nucleotides: TGTGCCAGCAGCGGTGTGGGATGGAGGGGGCCCGGCGGGGAGCTGTTTTTT. It codes for CASSGVGWRGPGGELFF. V usage is TRBV9 and J usage is TRBJ2-2; possibly TRBD1 for D (7 bases). Germline CDR1 and CDR2: SGDLS and YYNGEE. The germline V and J ends were trimmed by 3 bases and 7 bases, with 22 bases remaining between them. The CDR3 consists of 17 residues.

This chain joins TRBV24-1 and TRBJ2-1; D possibly corresponds to TRBD2 (7 bases). CDR3 length equals 15 residues. Germline V gene data show CDR1 as KGHDR and CDR2 as SFDVKD. V gave up 2 bases and J gave up 5 bases, with 12 bases separating them. The CDR3 nucleotides read TGTGCCACCAGTGATTCGTGGGAGGGGGACAATGAGCAGTTCTTC. The encoded protein is CATSDSWEGDNEQFF.

The chain has TRBV6-6 and TRBJ2-7; 12 nucleotides match TRBD2. V trimming: 5 bases; J trimming: 5 bases; junction bases outside the gene matches: 7. The CDR3 has 15 residues. The germline V gene encodes CDR1 MNHNY and CDR2 SVGAGI (reference sequence). CDR3 DNA: TGTGCCAGCAGTCGTCGACTAGCGGGGGTAGACGAGCAGTACTTC. Translation: CASSRRLAGVDEQYF.

This clonotype was seen a handful of times. The rearrangement uses TRBV25-1 and TRBJ2-4; D is unclear. The better agreement between TRBJ2-7 and the DNA end casts doubt on the J call. CDR1 is MGHDK and CDR2 is SYGVNS in the germline V gene. The length of the CDR3 is 11 residues. The CDR3 loop is CATDEGHEQYF. The CDR3 DNA reads as TGTGCTACCGACGAAGGCCACGAGCAGTACTTC.

The CDR3 DNA follows: TGTGCCAGCAGACGAACAGGGAAGTCGTCGGGGTACGAGCAGTACTTC. This sequence encodes CASRRTGKSSGYEQYF. V and J are TRBV6-2 or TRBV6-3 and TRBJ2-7, with a tentative D call TRBD1 (6 bases). The V end was cut by 6 bases, the J end by 4 bases, with 22 bases between. Germline CDR1 and CDR2: MNHEY and SVGEGT. The CDR3 spans 16 residues.

This chain uses TRBV12-3 or TRBV12-4 with TRBJ2-5, with D tentatively TRBD1 (6 bases). This CDR3 is 14 amino acids long. The V gene lost 6 bases and the J gene lost 2 bases, with 13 bases spanning the gap. The CDR3: CASSHTDRQETQYF. The CDR3 DNA reads as TGTGCCAGCAGCCATACGGACAGACAAGAGACCCAGTACTTC.

The chain carries TRBV7-9 and TRBJ2-1; the match to TRBD2 covers 13 bases. Losses at the gene ends were 1 base for V and 7 bases for J; bases not matched to a gene: 4. The germline CDR1 and CDR2 sequences are SEHNR and FQNEAQ (reference sequence). The CDR3 extends over 16 amino acids. The CDR3 bases are TGTGCCAGCAGCTTAGAAGGACTAGCGGGAGCAAATGAGCAGTTCTTC. Its protein product is CASSLEGLAGANEQFF.

CDR3 coding DNA: TGTGCCAGCAGCCGAAGCGGCAGCCTAGCCAAAAACATTCAGTACTTC. Its translation: CASSRSGSLAKNIQYF. The rearrangement uses TRBV4-2 and TRBJ2-4; D is perhaps TRBD2 (5 bases). Germline CDR1 reads LGHNA; CDR2 reads YNFKEQ. The CDR3 extends over 16 amino acids. The V end lost 4 bases, the J end lost 0 bases, and 13 bases lay between the germline ends.

The V gene is TRBV12-3 or TRBV12-4, the J gene TRBJ2-1; 7 bases agree with TRBD2. The CDR3 spans 16 residues. V lost 4 bases and J lost 4; bases outside the gene matches: 10. The CDR3 protein is CASSSPGGMGYNEQFF. The CDR3 coding sequence is TGTGCCAGCAGTTCACCCGGGGGGATGGGGTACAATGAGCAGTTCTTC.

The V call is TRBV6-5, the J call TRBJ2-4; TRBD1 matches 8 bases. Near its end, the DNA agrees better with TRBJ2-7, so the J call may be wrong. Germline V CDR1 and CDR2: MNHEY, SVGAGI. CDR3 length: 16 amino acids. The CDR3, as DNA: TGTGCCAGCAGTTACTCGACTTCAGGGGGCCTCTACGAGCAGTACTTC. Translated: CASSYSTSGGLYEQYF.

The chain employs TRBV27 and TRBJ2-5; 9 bases align to TRBD2. The CDR3 consists of 15 residues. After removal of 1 base from V and 5 bases from J, the junction contained 5 bases not matched to a gene. Germline CDR1 and CDR2: MNHEY and SMNVEV (reference sequence). The CDR3 sequence: CASSLWAGGTETQYF. The CDR3 nucleotides read TGTGCCAGCAGTTTATGGGCGGGGGGGACGGAGACCCAGTACTTC.

This clonotype was counted between two and nine times. The J gene is TRBJ2-3, the V gene TRBV7-2; no definite D call. Germline V gene data show CDR1 as SGHTA and CDR2 as FQGNSA. Trimming took 1 base from V and 0 from J, leaving 11 bases between them. The CDR3 sequence is 16 residues long. The CDR3 DNA follows: TGTGCCAGCAGCTTAGACCGGCTAACTAGCACAGATACGCAGTATTTT. Encoded protein: CASSLDRLTSTDTQYF.

This sequence joins TRBV7-2 and TRBJ2-1; no reliable D call. The CDR3 is made up of 14 amino acids. The germline V gene encodes CDR1 SGHTA and CDR2 FQGNSA. Trimming shortened V by 4 bases and J by 1 base, and 8 bases separated the two germline ends. This chain's CDR3 is CASSWWGSYNEQFF. The CDR3 nucleotides are TGTGCCAGCAGCTGGTGGGGTTCCTACAATGAGCAGTTCTTC.

The rearrangement uses TRBV27 and TRBJ2-4; D unclear. The J call is in doubt because the DNA end fits TRBJ2-7 better. Germline V gives CDR1 MNHEY, CDR2 SMNVEV (reference sequence). This CDR3 has 14 residues. The CDR3 region is CASSFSAGTYEQYF. The CDR3 DNA sequence: TGTGCCAGCAGTTTTTCCGCCGGAACCTACGAGCAGTACTTC.

This chain links TRBV6-1 with TRBJ2-1; 7 nucleotides agree with TRBD2. CDR1 is MNHNS, CDR2 SASEGT, per germline. The V gene end was trimmed by 8 bases and the J gene end by 5 bases; junction bases not matched to a gene: 9. The CDR3 is 14 amino acids. The CDR3 DNA reads as TGTGCCAGCCACCGGCTAGCGGTAAACAATGAGCAGTTCTTC. It is translated as CASHRLAVNNEQFF.

V and J are TRBV2 and TRBJ2-1; tentatively, D is TRBD2 (6 bases). The last part of the DNA fits TRBJ2-7 better; the J call may be wrong. The germline gives CDR1 SNHLY, CDR2 FYNNEI. The CDR3 is 12 amino acids. CDR3 sequence reads: CASIGSLSEQYF. The CDR3 DNA reads TGTGCCAGCATCGGGAGCCTCTCCGAGCAGTACTTC.

V and J are TRBV6-5 and TRBJ2-6; D might be TRBD1 (5 bases). The CDR3 has 18 amino acids. V gave up 0 bases and J gave up 1 base, with 13 bases separating them. CDR1 and CDR2 (germline): MNHEY, SVGAGI. The CDR3 reads CASSYSQEARSGANVLTF. As DNA, the CDR3 is TGTGCCAGCAGTTACTCACAGGAAGCTAGGTCTGGGGCCAACGTCCTGACTTTC.